A single sample gave rise to the 20 T cell receptor beta chains below, sequenced in a study of shared clonotypes between healthy human individuals. The protocol was immunoSEQ multiplex PCR, while the TCRdb copy is restricted to in-frame clones and leaves out a portion. In the table there are under 2,000,000 clones, 85% to 95% of which are singletons. CD45RO-negative, CCR7-selected cells formed the naive CD8 fraction, which excluded terminally differentiated effector memory CD45RA+ cells. Sequenced input: naive CD8+ T cells sorted from blood. The source of these receptors is a man younger than 35 in good health.

The V and J genes are TRBV15 and TRBJ1-4; 7 bases are a match to TRBD1. The CDR3 consists of 16 residues. Trimming at V came to 3 bases and at J to 2 bases, leaving 6 bases not matched to a gene. Germline V gene sequence: CDR1 LNHNV, CDR2 YYDKDF (reference sequence). CDR3 in DNA: TGTGCCACCAGCAGGGCTAGGGGGCTGACTAATGAAAAACTGTTTTTT. Translated, it gives CATSRARGLTNEKLFF.

V gene TRBV30 combines with J gene TRBJ2-5; D uncertain. CDR1 is GTSNPN, CDR2 SVGIG, per germline (reference sequence). This CDR3 spans 11 amino acids. The V end was cut by 3 bases, the J end by 7 bases, with 9 bases between. CDR3 residues: CAWSPPPTQYF. For the CDR3, the DNA is TGTGCCTGGAGCCCCCCCCCGACCCAGTACTTC.

The V call is TRBV6-1, the J call TRBJ2-3, with D hard to call. The ends were cut back, 8 bases at V and 3 bases at J, with 15 bases in the middle. The CDR3 loop spans 14 amino acids. The germline gives CDR1 MNHNS, CDR2 SASEGT. The DNA of the CDR3 is TGTGCCAGCCGCTGGCCTAGTGGAACAGATACGCAGTATTTT. Translated, it gives CASRWPSGTDTQYF.

The chain uses TRBV7-9 and TRBJ1-4; possibly TRBD1 for D (6 bases). V was clipped by 1 base and J by 0 bases, with 12 bases between them. Germline CDR1 is SEHNR and CDR2 is FQNEAQ (reference sequence). This CDR3 has 17 amino acids. This CDR3 is CASSLGRGLATNEKLFF. The CDR3, as DNA: TGTGCCAGCAGCTTAGGCAGGGGACTTGCAACTAATGAAAAACTGTTTTTT. The variable domain in full, with the rest retrieved from reference TRBV7-9 and TRBJ1-4, is DTGVSQNPRHKITKRGQNVTFRCDPISEHNRLYWYRQTLGQGPEFLTYFQNEAQLEKSRLLSDRFSAERPKGSFSTLEIQRTEQGDSAMYLCASSLGRGLATNEKLFFGSGTQLSVL.

The chain recombines TRBV4-1 with TRBJ2-3, with TRBD2 identical over 12 bases. Per the germline V gene, CDR1 is MGHRA and CDR2 is YSYEKL. This CDR3 region has 19 residues. V lost 5 bases to trimming and J lost 1 base; unmatched junction nucleotides: 13. The CDR3 sequence is CASSVKYLAGGPGTDTQYF. Written as DNA, the CDR3 is TGCGCCAGCAGCGTAAAGTACCTAGCGGGAGGGCCAGGCACAGATACGCAGTATTTT.

The J gene is TRBJ2-3, the V gene TRBV2, with TRBD1 matching over 7 bases. This CDR3 is built from 14 residues. Germline CDR1 SNHLY, CDR2 FYNNEI. V was clipped by 2 bases and J by 4 bases; unmatched bases: 3. CDR3 region: CASSERQGPDTQYF. The CDR3 DNA reads TGTGCCAGCAGTGAAAGACAGGGCCCAGATACGCAGTATTTT.

J is TRBJ2-7 and V is TRBV6-1, with D perhaps TRBD1 (5 bases). CDR3 size: 12 residues. V lost 9 bases and J 2 bases, leaving 11 bases between the germline ends. Looked up from germline, CDR1 is MNHNS and CDR2 is SASEGT. CDR3 sequence reads: CASGDSPYEQYF. Here the CDR3 DNA reads TGTGCCAGTGGCGACAGCCCCTACGAGCAGTACTTC.

The rearrangement links TRBV21-1 to TRBJ2-2; the D call in the table, TRBD1, was not verified against the DNA. TRBV21-1 counts as a pseudogene. This CDR3 region has 17 residues. The CDR3 here is CASTPAESGVRTGELFF. The DNA for the CDR3 is TGTGCCAGCACCCCAGCGGAGTCAGGGGTTCGTACCGGGGAGCTGTTTTTT.

V and J are TRBV9 and TRBJ2-7, with D tentatively TRBD1 or TRBD2 (5 bases each). This CDR3 region has 14 residues. Germline CDR1 and CDR2: SGDLS and YYNGEE. V was trimmed by 3 bases and J by 1 base, leaving 11 bases between them. CDR3 in DNA: TGTGCCAGCAGCGAGGGGACGGGTTCCTACGAGCAGTACTTC. Translation: CASSEGTGSYEQYF.

The genes are TRBV25-1 and TRBJ1-4, with 9 bases lining up with TRBD1. V lost 10 bases to trimming and J lost 8 bases; unmatched junction nucleotides: 5. There are 12 residues in the CDR3. Germline lookup yields CDR1 MGHDK and CDR2 SYGVNS. CDR3 in amino acids: CANGTGTEKLFF. The CDR3 DNA reads TGTGCCAACGGGACAGGGACGGAAAAACTGTTTTTT. Drawing the rest from reference TRBV25-1 and TRBJ1-4, the complete variable domain is EADIYQTPRYLVIGTGKKITLECSQTMGHDKMYWYQQDPGMELHLIHYSYGVNSTEKGDLSSESTVSRIRTEHFPLTLESARPSHTSQYLCANGTGTEKLFFGSGTQLSVL.

V is TRBV5-4 and J is TRBJ2-7, with a weak D call TRBD1 (6 bases). The CDR3 is 14 amino acids. V was pared by 6 bases and J by 2 bases, with 15 bases between. Germline loops: CDR1 SGHNT, CDR2 YYREEE (reference sequence). The DNA of the CDR3 is TGTGCCAGCACCTCCGGGACATTCCCCTACGAGCAGTACTTC. It is translated as CASTSGTFPYEQYF.

The CDR3 loop is CASSYERITEAFF. The CDR3 DNA reads TGTGCCAGCAGTTACGAGCGGATCACTGAAGCTTTCTTT. The chain recombines TRBV6-5 with TRBJ1-1, with unresolved D. Deletions cut 2 bases from V and 4 bases from J, with 8 bases between. Germline V lookup: CDR1 MNHEY, CDR2 SVGAGI. The CDR3 contains 13 residues.

As concerns this clone: A much larger clone lies a single base off, so this may be a read error. Other nucleotide sequences from this sample produce the same CDR3. The CDR3 sequence is CASSLGDQPQHF. CDR3 sequence (DNA): TGTGCCAGCAGCTTAGGCGATCAGCCCCAGCATTTT. The rearrangement uses TRBV7-6 and TRBJ1-5; D is ambiguous. Germline V gives CDR1 SGHVS, CDR2 FNYEAQ. The V gene lost 1 base and the J gene lost 5 bases, with 3 bases spanning the gap. This CDR3 comprises 12 residues.

The genes are TRBV7-2 and TRBJ2-1; D gene uncertain. Germline-derived CDR1 and CDR2 are SGHTA and FQGNSA. The CDR3 extends over 14 amino acids. The ends were cut back, 9 bases at V and 0 bases at J, with 12 bases in the middle. The CDR3 is CASMGLPSYNEQFF. The CDR3 nucleotides read TGTGCCAGTATGGGTCTTCCCTCCTACAATGAGCAGTTCTTC.

The chain employs TRBV11-2 and TRBJ2-7, with 10 bases fitting TRBD2. CDR1 and CDR2 from the germline V gene are SGHAT and FQNNGV. J was trimmed by 6 bases and V by 5 bases; bases with no gene match: 7. The CDR3 sequence is 14 residues long. The CDR3 loop reads CASSGASGSGEQYF. DNA for the CDR3: TGTGCCAGCAGCGGTGCTAGCGGGAGTGGCGAGCAGTACTTC.

This clone occurred a few times. The CDR3 is CASSSATGMNEQFF. The CDR3, as DNA: TGTGCCAGCAGCTCCGCCACAGGCATGAATGAGCAGTTCTTC. The chain combines TRBV7-9 with TRBJ2-1; D perhaps matches TRBD1 (5 bases). This CDR3 is 14 amino acids long. Trimming removed 4 bases at V and 7 bases at J, with 14 bases between. Germline CDR1 reads SEHNR; CDR2 reads FQNEAQ (reference sequence).

The rearrangement joins TRBV4-1 to TRBJ2-3, with 10 bases identical to TRBD2. The V and J ends lost 1 base and 2 bases, in that order; junction bases with no gene match: 6. This CDR3 is 17 amino acids long. Per the germline V gene, CDR1 is MGHRA and CDR2 is YSYEKL. CDR3 DNA: TGCGCCAGCAGCCAAGTCGAACTAGCGGGGTACACAGATACGCAGTATTTT. This gives the protein CASSQVELAGYTDTQYF.

For this clone: The sample contains more than one DNA sequence encoding this CDR3. This chain joins TRBV27 and TRBJ2-7; TRBD1 aligns across 7 bases. This CDR3 has 13 residues. V trimming: 5 bases; J trimming: 2 bases; junction bases outside the gene matches: 3. Germline assignment: CDR1 MNHEY and CDR2 SMNVEV (reference sequence). Here the CDR3 DNA reads TGTGCCAGCAGTGTTGGGACAGCCTACGAGCAGTACTTC. As protein: CASSVGTAYEQYF.

The rearrangement links TRBV27 to TRBJ2-2; TRBD2 is a possible D gene (7 bases). V was trimmed by 5 bases and J by 4 bases, leaving 20 bases between them. Germline CDR1 and CDR2: MNHEY and SMNVEV (reference sequence). The length of the CDR3 is 17 residues. The CDR3 DNA follows: TGTGCCAGCAGTCCCTCTTTGGGGGAGGGGGGCACCGGGGAGCTGTTTTTT. It specifies CASSPSLGEGGTGELFF.

This clone was seen a handful of times. V gene TRBV6-5 combines with J gene TRBJ1-6; possible D gene TRBD1, 6 bases. V was pared by 6 bases and J by 13 bases, with 16 bases between. Germline loops: CDR1 MNHEY, CDR2 SVGAGI. CDR3 length: 13 residues. The CDR3 loop is CASRDSGGVPLHF. The CDR3 region has the DNA TGTGCCAGCAGGGACAGTGGGGGCGTTCCCCTCCACTTT.